The present T cell receptor (beta chain) was sequenced within a study of blood T cells in healthy people across ages. This clonotype was observed a few times. It was with a sample-barcoded 5' primer and a J-beta primer mix that a second PCR of roughly 7 to 12 cycles was run. TCRdb reprocessed the 5' RACE reads via MiXCR and lists one record per CDR3 protein. The sample has 750,000 to 950,000 distinct CDR3 sequences, roughly 25% seen once. This sample also appeared in a second study, on T cells of mothers and their children.

The specimen sequenced was blood. This clonotype was obtained from a boy between 10 and 17 years old in good health.

CDR3 amino acids: CAISGAEETQYF. The CDR3, as DNA: TGTGCCATCAGTGGAGCCGAAGAGACCCAGTACTTC. The chain uses TRBV10-3 and TRBJ2-5; D is undetermined. CDR1 and CDR2 from the germline V gene are ENHRY and SYGVKD. Trimming stripped 4 bases from V and 3 bases from J, with 6 bases between. The CDR3 length is 12 residues.